These T cell receptor beta chains were read from a single sample in a study of post-analysis software for immune sequencing data. TCRdb redid the calling of the PCR reads with MiXCR, one entry per CDR3 protein. Here the sample spans about 820,000 distinct CDR3 sequences, approximately 50% being singletons. Sequenced sample: blood. The receptors stem from a girl between 5 and 17 years old with multiple sclerosis. Each CDR3 is given with its conserved first and last residue. Fields, in order: CDR3 protein, clone size, V gene, CDR3 length. Clone size is given for some rows only: seen once, a few or many times, or a class if the clone is expanded.

CASTFKILNIQYF,NA,TRBV12-3/TRBV12-4,13
CASSQALQTDTQYF,few,TRBV14,14
CASSYRQGLNSPLHF,NA,TRBV6-5,15
CSVKALDGYTF,NA,TRBV20-1,11
CATSRVRGAAHNQPQHF,NA,TRBV15,17
CASSWVAGDYGYTF,once,TRBV5-1,14
CASSPRQVVPPEQYF,few,TRBV7-2,15
CASRGLGLIDEQFF,NA,TRBV2,14
CASSSLTGQGQGYTF,once,TRBV5-1,15
CSARDKLAGGKGFKDEQFF,few,TRBV20-1,19
CASSQSPGRAYEQYF,NA,TRBV3-1,15
CSTEQGEKSYNEQFF,NA,TRBV29-1,15
CASSLAGLGNSPLHF,NA,TRBV7-6,15
CSVEVYTDTQYF,NA,TRBV29-1,12
CASNRGDTEAFF,few,TRBV6-1,12
CSVEDRGRGPDTQYF,NA,TRBV29-1,15
CASSLWGGAAQETQYF,NA,TRBV5-1,16
CASSVAGGKRDTQYF,few,TRBV9,15
CSVRQGAETQYF,few,TRBV29-1,12
CSARGGGLYNEQFF,NA,TRBV20-1,14
CAISGGQEYEQYF,NA,TRBV10-3,13
CSVDPSGSTDTQYF,few,TRBV29-1,14
CASGEALLADLSSYEQYF,NA,TRBV2,18
CASSLVGSIPNEQFF,NA,TRBV7-2,15
CASPPPSRGGFQETQYF,NA,TRBV18,17
CASSRTGESGANVLTF,NA,TRBV27,16
CASSQDEGTDYGYTF,NA,TRBV4-1,15
CASSIEGTEAFF,NA,TRBV19,12
CSATPTSGRSNEQFF,NA,TRBV20-1,15
CASSQVGYEQYF,many,TRBV3-1,12
CSVDPGGGNEQFF,NA,TRBV29-1,13
CSASSRGSTDTQYF,NA,TRBV20-1,14
CSVGQGATIEQFF,NA,TRBV29-1,13
CASSLAHAQETQYF,NA,TRBV5-1,14
CASSPPGTFNEQFF,once,TRBV6-5,14
CASRGGQGGQPQHF,NA,TRBV12-3/TRBV12-4,14
CASSGRLAGYNEQFF,once,TRBV3-1,15
CSAREGAANSPLHF,NA,TRBV20-1,14
CASSQGFTGPTYEQYF,NA,TRBV4-1,16
CATSRGGRASYNEQFF,NA,TRBV15,16
CSAQGWGETQYF,NA,TRBV20-1,12
CASSYRGVTCEQYF,few,TRBV27,14
CATSDGRGGSYNEQFF,NA,TRBV24-1,16
CSAKASPTDTQYF,NA,TRBV20-1,13